This T cell receptor beta chain comes out of a study of Tregs in tolerant kidney transplant recipients. Findings and caveats of the study: Activated donor B cell expansion appeared to reveal the most relevant donor-specific TCRbeta repertoire.

For this clone: Its antigen is still unknown.

V shed 9 bases, J shed 3 bases, and the junction held 13 bases outside the gene matches. Germline-derived CDR1 and CDR2 are LNHDA and SQIVND (reference sequence). The CDR3 is 15 amino acids. CD4+CD25+CD127- Tregs, CD4+CD25- non-Tregs, CD4 and CD8 cells were sorted. TCRdb keeps only in-frame clones here, not all; method: immunoSEQ multiplex PCR. The repertoire holds 240,000 or so clones, with more than 65% as singletons. The source is a human donor in good health. The specimen was CD4+ T cells from blood. This rearrangement joins TRBV19 to TRBJ2-7, with TRBD1 matching over 8 bases. The CDR3 reads CASSQDRVGSYEQYF. The CDR3 DNA follows: TGTGCCAGCAGCCAGGACAGGGTGGGGAGCTACGAGCAGTACTTC.